This T cell receptor beta chain was observed in a study of shared clonotypes between healthy human individuals. The CDR3 extends over 15 amino acids. V was pared by 1 base and J by 2 bases, with 11 bases between. Per germline, CDR1 LNHNV and CDR2 YYDKDF (reference sequence). TCRdb keeps only in-frame clones here, not all; method: immunoSEQ multiplex PCR. The sample has about 530,000 clones, over 75% seen once; the top ten hold roughly an eighth. Healthy adults negative for HIV, lacking recent acute infections or vaccinations, served as donors. Sequencing used PBMCs. This sequence joins TRBV15 and TRBJ2-5, with D perhaps matching TRBD1 (6 bases). This sequence was found in a woman aged 40 to 50 in good health. Some clones in this sample may be carry-over from other donors' samples. The CDR3 loop reads CATSRGPRGQETQYF. DNA of the CDR3: TGTGCCACCAGCAGAGGCCCCAGGGGTCAAGAGACCCAGTACTTC.